A single sample gave rise to the 29 T cell receptor beta chains below, sequenced in a study of cytomegalovirus exposure and HLA in healthy donors. 13 Jbeta primers and 60 Vbeta primers were used for the PCR. Assay: immunoSEQ multiplex PCR; the TCRdb copy retains only in-frame clones and omits some. Of around 80,000 clones in the sample, under 80% were seen once. The sample was PBMCs. The receptors shown here come from a man aged 18 to 29 in good health and CMV-seropositive.

This clone has more than one count but fewer than ten. The CDR3 DNA is TGTGCCAGCAGCCAGGGGCGGAGTCTCGGAGAGGTTTATGGCTACACCTTC. Its translation: CASSQGRSLGEVYGYTF. This chain uses TRBV4-2 with TRBJ1-2; possibly TRBD1 for D (5 bases). The V and J ends lost 3 bases and 5 bases respectively, with 22 bases between them. The V gene's germline CDR1 is LGHNA and CDR2 YNFKEQ. This CDR3 spans 17 amino acids.

The CDR3: CASSHTDTQYF. CDR3 sequence (DNA): TGCGCCAGCAGCCACACAGATACGCAGTATTTT. The chain links TRBV5-1 to TRBJ2-3; D call uncertain. The V end lost 4 bases, the J end lost 2 bases, and 2 bases lay between the germline ends. This CDR3 is built from 11 residues. CDR1 is SGHRS, CDR2 YFSETQ, per germline.

The chain is built from TRBV28 and TRBJ2-3; TRBD1 matches 8 bases. V shed 6 bases, J shed 1 base, and the junction held 6 bases outside the gene matches. The CDR3 sequence is 15 residues long. The germline CDR1 and CDR2 sequences are MDHEN and SYDVKM. CDR3 coding DNA: TGTGCCAGCAGCCCCCTGACAGGGGGCACAGATACGCAGTATTTT. Translating gives CASSPLTGGTDTQYF. The full variable domain, with the rest looked up from reference TRBV28 and TRBJ2-3, is DVKVTQSSRYLVKRTGEKVFLECVQDMDHENMFWYRQDPGLGLRLIYFSYDVKMKEKGDIPEGYSVSREKKERFSLILESASTNQTSMYLCASSPLTGGTDTQYFGPGTRLTVL.

This clone was recorded a few times. Written as DNA, the CDR3 is TGCAGCGTTGGGGCTACCACCGGGGAGCTGTTTTTT. Its protein is CSVGATTGELFF. The chain combines TRBV29-1 with TRBJ2-2; D is uncertain. Trimming took off 4 bases at V and 4 bases at J, with 7 bases between the two ends. Germline V gene sequence: CDR1 SQVTM, CDR2 ANQGSEA. The length of the CDR3 is 12 residues.

The V gene is TRBV5-1, the J gene TRBJ2-7, with a tentative D call TRBD2 (5 bases). Trimming took 0 bases from V and 1 from J, leaving 5 bases between them. Germline-derived CDR1 and CDR2 are SGHRS and YFSETQ. This CDR3 is built from 13 residues. The CDR3 protein is CASSLAGSYEQYF. DNA of the CDR3: TGCGCCAGCAGCTTGGCGGGATCCTACGAGCAGTACTTC.

V and J are TRBV6-5 and TRBJ2-1; no clear D gene. Germline assignment: CDR1 MNHEY and CDR2 SVGAGI. V lost 6 bases to trimming and J lost 4 bases, with 13 bases between them. The CDR3 length is 14 residues. Written as DNA, the CDR3 is TGTGCCAGCAGGCCTGGAACTATTTACAATGAGCAGTTCTTC. Encoded protein: CASRPGTIYNEQFF.

The chain uses TRBV4-1 and TRBJ2-7; D unresolved. CDR1 MGHRA and CDR2 YSYEKL come from the germline V gene. The CDR3 has 18 residues. Trimming took off 0 bases at V and 1 base at J, with 19 bases between the two ends. Here the CDR3 reads CASSQDWSFRPSSYEQYF. CDR3 coding DNA: TGCGCCAGCAGCCAAGATTGGAGTTTCCGCCCGTCTTCCTACGAGCAGTACTTC.

This clone appeared once. CDR3 region: CASSRTGSSTEAFF. The DNA for the CDR3 is TGCGCCAGCAGCCGGACAGGGTCGAGCACTGAAGCTTTCTTT. This sequence joins TRBV10-1 and TRBJ1-1; 8 nucleotides line up with TRBD1. This CDR3 has 14 amino acids. Germline-derived CDR1 and CDR2 are WNHNN and SYGVQD (reference sequence). V lost 6 bases, J lost 4 bases, and 7 bases stayed unmatched.

The gene calls are TRBV7-6 and TRBJ2-1, with D maybe TRBD1 (5 bases). V gave up 2 bases and J gave up 4 bases, with 12 bases separating them. CDR1 and CDR2 from the germline V gene are SGHVS and FNYEAQ. There are 15 residues in the CDR3. CDR3 in DNA: TGTGCCAGCAGCTTAAGGGGCAGCACATACAATGAGCAGTTCTTC. Amino acid sequence: CASSLRGSTYNEQFF.

The rearrangement links TRBV7-2 to TRBJ2-1, with 9 positions matching TRBD2. Germline V gene data show CDR1 as SGHTA and CDR2 as FQGNSA. There are 15 residues in the CDR3. V shed 3 bases, J shed 7 bases, and the junction held 7 bases outside the gene matches. The CDR3 reads CASSLTSGAGNEQFF. As DNA, the CDR3 is TGTGCCAGCAGCTTGACTAGCGGAGCGGGAAATGAGCAGTTCTTC. Full variable domain (outside the CDR3, taken from reference TRBV7-2 and TRBJ2-1): GAGVSQSPSNKVTEKGKDVELRCDPISGHTALYWYRQSLGQGLEFLIYFQGNSAPDKSGLPSDRFSAERTGGSVSTLTIQRTQQEDSAVYLCASSLTSGAGNEQFFGPGTRLTVL.

This clone was seen once. The V gene is TRBV28, the J gene TRBJ2-1; weak D call: TRBD2 (6 bases). Looked up from germline, CDR1 is MDHEN and CDR2 is SYDVKM. The CDR3 sequence is 12 residues long. Trimming left V 6 bases short and J 8 bases short, with 11 bases between. Written as DNA, the CDR3 is TGTGCCAGCAGCGGGAGTTTCTATGAGCAGTTCTTC. Protein product: CASSGSFYEQFF.

The chain joins TRBV11-2 to TRBJ2-7, with a weak D call TRBD2 (5 bases). The V end was cut by 1 base, the J end by 6 bases, with 10 bases between. The CDR3 has 13 residues. Germline CDR1 reads SGHAT; CDR2 reads FQNNGV. CDR3 sequence reads: CASSLAGTREQYF. CDR3 DNA: TGTGCCAGCAGCTTAGCGGGAACGCGCGAGCAGTACTTC.

The J gene is TRBJ2-7, the V gene TRBV27; the D gene is possibly TRBD2 (5 bases). The germline V gene has CDR1 MNHEY and CDR2 SMNVEV (reference sequence). V lost 11 bases and J lost 0, with 14 bases in between. The CDR3 is made up of 13 amino acids. The CDR3 DNA reads as TGTGCCGTCTCGGAGCGGAGCTCCTACGAGCAGTACTTC. It encodes CAVSERSSYEQYF.

This chain links TRBV14 with TRBJ2-6; weak D call: TRBD1 (5 bases). CDR3 length: 17 amino acids. V was pared by 5 bases and J by 0 bases, with 14 bases between. Looked up from germline, CDR1 is SGHDN and CDR2 is FVKESK. CDR3 loop: CASSMRTPFSGANVLTF. CDR3 in DNA: TGTGCCAGCAGCATGAGGACACCCTTCTCTGGGGCCAACGTCCTGACTTTC.

This clone came up once. The chain is built from TRBV9 and TRBJ2-2; the D is unclear. In germline, CDR1 is SGDLS, CDR2 YYNGEE. Trimming took 4 bases from V and 8 from J, leaving 15 bases between them. This CDR3 spans 14 amino acids. The CDR3 protein is CASSPQALSGELFF. As DNA, the CDR3 is TGTGCCAGCAGCCCCCAGGCGCTCTCTGGGGAGCTGTTTTTT.

This clone was observed a few times. V and J are TRBV28 and TRBJ2-2; TRBD2 aligns across 11 bases. CDR1 is MDHEN, CDR2 SYDVKM, per germline. This CDR3 spans 17 amino acids. V dropped 6 bases and J dropped 5; count of bases not matched to a gene: 11. The CDR3 DNA reads as TGTGCCAGCAGGCCCAATAGCGGGAGGGCCGATACCGGGGAGCTGTTTTTT. It is translated as CASRPNSGRADTGELFF.

This clone was counted only a few times. The rearrangement uses TRBV5-1 and TRBJ2-1; 12 bases fit TRBD2. Germline CDR1 and CDR2: SGHRS and YFSETQ. The CDR3 consists of 19 residues. V shed 4 bases and J 0 bases; nucleotides not matched to a gene: 11. CDR3 sequence: CASSRTTSGGLSSYNEQFF. The CDR3 region has the DNA TGCGCCAGCAGCCGCACGACTAGCGGGGGACTAAGCTCCTACAATGAGCAGTTCTTC.

J is TRBJ1-2 and V is TRBV4-1, with 7 positions matching TRBD1. CDR1 MGHRA and CDR2 YSYEKL come from the germline V gene. CDR3 length: 14 amino acids. The V and J ends lost 3 bases and 8 bases, in that order; junction bases with no gene match: 9. CDR3 nucleotide sequence: TGCGCCAGCAGCCAGTCTAGACAGGGCGTGGGCTACACCTTC. This sequence encodes CASSQSRQGVGYTF.

The chain couples TRBV7-8 to TRBJ2-7, with 11 nucleotides matching TRBD2. CDR3 length equals 16 residues. With 2 bases clipped from V and 10 bases from J, the junction kept 13 bases outside the gene matches. Germline V CDR1 and CDR2: SGHVS, FQNEAQ. In nucleotides, the CDR3 is TGTGCCAGCAGCTTAAGGCGGGTGACTAGCGGGAAGGACCAGTACTTC. It codes for CASSLRRVTSGKDQYF.

CDR3 protein: CATRGGWDIQYF. The CDR3 DNA is TGTGCCACCAGAGGGGGCTGGGACATTCAGTACTTC. V is TRBV15 and J is TRBJ2-4; 7 bases agree with TRBD1. The CDR3 runs 12 residues. The trim removed 6 bases at V and 8 bases at J, leaving 4 bases unmatched. CDR1 and CDR2 (germline): LNHNV, YYDKDF (reference sequence).

The CDR3 nucleotides read TGTGCCAGCAGTGCCATCTACGAGCAGTACTTC. It encodes CASSAIYEQYF. The rearrangement joins TRBV2 to TRBJ2-7; D is uncertain. The CDR3 has 11 amino acids. V was trimmed by 4 bases and J by 3 bases, leaving 4 bases between them. CDR1 is SNHLY, CDR2 FYNNEI, per germline. The full variable domain, in which reference TRBV2 and TRBJ2-7 provide the parts outside the CDR3, is EPEVTQTPSHQVTQMGQEVILRCVPISNHLYFYWYRQILGQKVEFLVSFYNNEISEKSEIFDDQFSVERPDGSNFTLKIRSTKLEDSAMYFCASSAIYEQYFGPGTRLTVT.

In this sample, this clone turned up once. This chain uses TRBV29-1 with TRBJ1-2; D may be TRBD1 (6 bases). CDR1 and CDR2 from the germline V gene are SQVTM and ANQGSEA. There are 12 residues in the CDR3. The V end was cut by 5 bases, the J end by 3 bases, with 10 bases between. The CDR3 DNA follows: TGCAGCGTTCCGGCAGGGGACTATGGCTACACCTTC. Translated: CSVPAGDYGYTF.

The chain has TRBV6-5 and TRBJ2-6, with D perhaps matching TRBD1 (5 bases). The CDR3 length is 16 residues. Germline CDR1 MNHEY, CDR2 SVGAGI. The V gene lost 2 bases and the J gene lost 0 bases, with 8 bases spanning the gap. The CDR3 bases are TGTGCCAGCAGTTACCGACAGTTCTCTGGGGCCAACGTCCTGACTTTC. As protein: CASSYRQFSGANVLTF.

The chain combines TRBV9 with TRBJ1-5; D may be TRBD1 (5 bases). The CDR3 loop spans 14 amino acids. Between the trimmed V and J ends, which lost 0 bases and 7 bases, there was a span of 11 bases. The V gene's germline CDR1 is SGDLS and CDR2 YYNGEE. The CDR3 coding sequence is TGTGCCAGCAGCGTAGACCAGGGCTTACAGCCCCAGCATTTT. Its translation: CASSVDQGLQPQHF.

V gene TRBV14 combines with J gene TRBJ2-7, with D unclear. There are 14 residues in the CDR3. Germline lookup yields CDR1 SGHDN and CDR2 FVKESK. Trimming shortened V by 0 bases and J by 3 bases, and 9 bases separated the two germline ends. The CDR3 DNA reads as TGTGCCAGCAGCCAAGACGGCGGAATCTACGAGCAGTACTTC. Translation gives CASSQDGGIYEQYF.

The chain recombines TRBV6-6 with TRBJ2-7; possible D gene TRBD1, 6 bases. Germline CDR1 MNHNY, CDR2 SVGAGI (reference sequence). Trimming removed 1 base from V and 3 bases from J, with 13 bases in between. CDR3 size: 15 residues. The CDR3 bases are TGTGCCAGCAGTTACTACGAGGGGGAAGGCTACGAGCAGTACTTC. Encoded protein: CASSYYEGEGYEQYF.

This rearrangement joins TRBV28 to TRBJ2-1; D ambiguous. V was cut by 8 bases and J by 4 bases, with 21 bases left in between. CDR1 and CDR2 (germline): MDHEN, SYDVKM. CDR3 size: 16 residues. The CDR3 loop is CASGHHSTRRYNEQFF. Here the CDR3 DNA reads TGTGCCAGCGGTCACCACAGTACAAGGCGTTACAATGAGCAGTTCTTC.

The chain has TRBV18 and TRBJ2-3; D perhaps matches TRBD2 (5 bases). Germline V CDR1 and CDR2: KGHSH, LQKENI. This CDR3 has 14 residues. The ends were cut back, 5 bases at V and 0 bases at J, with 9 bases in the middle. Here the CDR3 reads CASSSTISTDTQYF. The CDR3 DNA is TGTGCCAGCTCATCGACTATTAGCACAGATACGCAGTATTTT.

This sequence joins TRBV9 and TRBJ1-4, with no clear D. The germline V gene has CDR1 SGDLS and CDR2 YYNGEE. V lost 0 bases and J lost 0, with 6 bases in between. The CDR3 has 15 amino acids. The CDR3 protein is CASSVDLSTNEKLFF. The CDR3 region has the DNA TGTGCCAGCAGCGTAGATCTTTCAACTAATGAAAAACTGTTTTTT. The whole variable domain, remainder taken from reference TRBV9 and TRBJ1-4, is DSGVTQTPKHLITATGQRVTLRCSPRSGDLSVYWYQQSLDQGLQFLIQYYNGEERAKGNILERFSAQQFPDLHSELNLSSLELGDSALYFCASSVDLSTNEKLFFGSGTQLSVL.